What follows describes a single TCR beta chain. Its antigen remains unidentified. These data come from a study of T cells in Graves' hyperthyroidism and ophthalmopathy. Amplification targeted TCR beta CDR3 regions from RNA transcripts. HTBI primers were employed in a first-round RT-PCR of the TCR CDR3. TCRdb re-derived calls from the multiplex PCR reads in MiXCR, one entry per CDR3 protein. The sample holds about 760,000 distinct CDR3 sequences, 35% seen once. Trimming cost V 7 bases and J 7 bases, with 11 bases left between them. Looked up from germline, CDR1 is LGHNA and CDR2 is YNFKEQ. The CDR3 totals 12 residues. Study findings and constraints: Most thyroid clonotypes expanded above 0.001 appeared in blood too. Ophthalmopathy was distinguished from stable hyperthyroidism by 13 V-J signatures.

Material for sequencing was blood. The receptor's source is a middle-aged woman with Graves' hyperthyroidism. The V and J genes are TRBV4-2 and TRBJ1-5, with a tentative D call TRBD1 (5 bases). CDR3 DNA sequence: TGTGCCAGCATCCGAGGGGCCCAGCCCCAGCATTTT. This encodes CASIRGAQPQHF.